The rows below give T cell receptor beta chains drawn from one sample of a study of T cell responses to AZD1222 COVID-19 vaccine. Profiling relied on immunoSEQ multiplex PCR, and the TCRdb table lists in-frame clones only, not all of them. This table has about 150,000 clones, about 90% appearing once. The source was peripheral blood, collected 28 days after the second AZD1222 dose. These receptors came from an adult who received the AZD1222 COVID-19 vaccine. Each CDR3 is given with its conserved first and last residue.

TRBV19	TRBJ1-4	CASSTPQTGEKLFF
TRBV5-1	TRBJ2-7	CASSSDGASYEQYF
TRBV7-2	TRBJ2-1	CASSLDNRVVNEQFF
TRBV29-1	TRBJ1-4	CSVEGQRDGKLFF
TRBV5-1	TRBJ2-3	CASSSTGPADTQYF
TRBV19	TRBJ1-2	CASSIFPGTGQDGYTF
TRBV12-2	TRBJ2-7	CASRLAREWGRYEQYF
TRBV27	TRBJ1-4	CASSLYGDREKLFF
TRBV29-1	TRBJ1-2	CSVETLQGDGYGYTF
TRBV5-4	TRBJ2-5	CASSLPKETQYF
TRBV6-2/TRBV6-3	TRBJ2-1	CASSSDSGRAYNEQFF
TRBV7-9	TRBJ2-7	CASSLPRPGEQYF
TRBV6-1	TRBJ2-6	CASSEAGASGANVLTF
TRBV24-1	TRBJ2-2	CATSDPSGRNTGELFF
TRBV30	TRBJ2-7	CAWSRGGAPYEQYF
TRBV19	TRBJ1-2	CASSMKQGADYGYTF
TRBV6-2/TRBV6-3	TRBJ1-5	CASSYAGRNNQPQHF
TRBV7-9	TRBJ2-2	CASSPDRDNTGELFF
TRBV4-3	TRBJ1-6	CASSQDPQGDSPLHF
TRBV5-6	TRBJ1-3	CASSLARGFGTGNTIYF
TRBV14	TRBJ1-1	CASSQNRGRGAFF
TRBV15	TRBJ1-1	CATSRGGHIRLLNTEAFF
TRBV11-3	TRBJ2-7	CASSPYRDYEQYF
TRBV10-3	TRBJ1-1	CAITPGNTEAFF
TRBV7-9	TRBJ2-7	CASSRAGSRYEQYF
TRBV7-8	TRBJ1-2	CASSSRLSSWDGYTF
TRBV6-5	TRBJ2-3	CASSFDRAGTDTQYF
TRBV29-1	TRBJ1-2	CSVGTDGVYGYTF
TRBV2	TRBJ2-3	CASRLGLAVSTDTQYF
TRBV3-1/TRBV3-2	TRBJ1-2	CASSPYSARTPREGYTF
TRBV10-3	TRBJ2-2	CAISRGSGPKNTGELFF
TRBV10-3	TRBJ1-1	CAISGLDRENTEAFF
TRBV15	TRBJ2-3	CATSRVRTSGTSADTQYF
TRBV24-1	TRBJ2-1	CATSTGGSEQFF
TRBV9	TRBJ1-3	CASSATGGNCYF